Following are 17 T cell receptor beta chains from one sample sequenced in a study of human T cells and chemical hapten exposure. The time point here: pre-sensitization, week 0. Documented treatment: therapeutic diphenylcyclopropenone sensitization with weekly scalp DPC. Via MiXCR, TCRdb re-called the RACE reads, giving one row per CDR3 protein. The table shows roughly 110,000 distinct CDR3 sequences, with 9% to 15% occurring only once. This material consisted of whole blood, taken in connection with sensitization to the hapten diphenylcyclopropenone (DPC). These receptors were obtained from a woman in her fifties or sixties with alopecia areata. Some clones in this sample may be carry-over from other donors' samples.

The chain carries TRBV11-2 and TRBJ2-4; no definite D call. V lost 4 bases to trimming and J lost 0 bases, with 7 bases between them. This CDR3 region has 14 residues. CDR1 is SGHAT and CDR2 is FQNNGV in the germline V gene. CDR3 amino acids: CASSSLSAKNIQYF. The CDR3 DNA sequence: TGTGCCAGCAGCTCCCTGTCAGCCAAAAACATTCAGTACTTC.

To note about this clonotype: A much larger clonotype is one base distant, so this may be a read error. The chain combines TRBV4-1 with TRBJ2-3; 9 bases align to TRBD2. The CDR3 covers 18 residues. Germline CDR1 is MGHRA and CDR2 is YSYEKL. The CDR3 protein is CASSHVGQRGAITDTKYF. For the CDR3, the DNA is TGCGCCAGCAGCCACGTTGGTCAGCGGGGGGCCATCACAGATACGAAGTATTTT.

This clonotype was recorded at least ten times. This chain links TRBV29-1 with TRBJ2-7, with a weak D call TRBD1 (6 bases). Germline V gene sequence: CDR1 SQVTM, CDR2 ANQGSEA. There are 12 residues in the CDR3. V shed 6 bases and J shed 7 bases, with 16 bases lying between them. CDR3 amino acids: CSVSVTGREQYF. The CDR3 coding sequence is TGCAGCGTCTCAGTTACAGGGCGAGAGCAGTACTTC.

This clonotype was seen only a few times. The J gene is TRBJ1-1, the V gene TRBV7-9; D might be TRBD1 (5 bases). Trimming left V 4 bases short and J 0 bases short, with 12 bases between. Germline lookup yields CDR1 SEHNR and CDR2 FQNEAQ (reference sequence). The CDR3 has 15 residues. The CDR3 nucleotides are TGTGCCAGCAGCTACGACAGTGTACTGAACACTGAAGCTTTCTTT. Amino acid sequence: CASSYDSVLNTEAFF.

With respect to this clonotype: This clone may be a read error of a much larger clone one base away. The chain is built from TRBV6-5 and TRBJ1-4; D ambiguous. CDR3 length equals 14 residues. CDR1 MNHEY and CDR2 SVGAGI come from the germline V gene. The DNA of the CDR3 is TGTGCCAGCAGTTACCGGGAGAGGGTTGAAAAACCGTTTTTT. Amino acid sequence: CASSYRERVEKPFF.

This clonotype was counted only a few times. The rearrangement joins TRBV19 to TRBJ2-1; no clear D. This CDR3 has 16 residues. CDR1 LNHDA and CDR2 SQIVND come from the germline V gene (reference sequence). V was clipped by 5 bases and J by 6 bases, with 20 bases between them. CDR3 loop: CASSLVAFKPSNEQFF. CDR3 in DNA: TGTGCCAGTAGTCTGGTAGCATTTAAGCCTTCCAATGAGCAGTTCTTC. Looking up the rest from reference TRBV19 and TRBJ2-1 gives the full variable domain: DGGITQSPKYLFRKEGQNVTLSCEQNLNHDAMYWYRQDPGQGLRLIYYSQIVNDFQKGDIAEGYSVSREKKESFPLTVTSAQKNPTAFYLCASSLVAFKPSNEQFFGPGTRLTVL.

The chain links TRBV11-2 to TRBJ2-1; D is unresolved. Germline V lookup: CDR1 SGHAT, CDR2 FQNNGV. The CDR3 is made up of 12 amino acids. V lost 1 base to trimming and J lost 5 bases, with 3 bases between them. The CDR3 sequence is CASSLANNEQFF. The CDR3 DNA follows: TGTGCCAGCAGCTTAGCCAACAATGAGCAGTTCTTC. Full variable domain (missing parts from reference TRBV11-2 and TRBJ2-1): EAGVAQSPRYKIIEKRQSVAFWCNPISGHATLYWYQQILGQGPKLLIQFQNNGVVDDSQLPKDRFSAERLKGVDSTLKIQPAKLEDSAVYLCASSLANNEQFFGPGTRLTVL.

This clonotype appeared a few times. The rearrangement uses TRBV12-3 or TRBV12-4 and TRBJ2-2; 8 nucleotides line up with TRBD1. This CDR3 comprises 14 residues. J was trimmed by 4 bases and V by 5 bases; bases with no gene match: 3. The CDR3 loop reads CASSPGGSTGELFF. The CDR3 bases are TGTGCCAGCAGTCCAGGGGGCAGCACCGGGGAGCTGTTTTTT.

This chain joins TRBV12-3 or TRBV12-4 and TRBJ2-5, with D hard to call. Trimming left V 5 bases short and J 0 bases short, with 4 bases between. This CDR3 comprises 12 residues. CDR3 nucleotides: TGTGCCAGCAGTGGGAACCAAGAGACCCAGTACTTC. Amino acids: CASSGNQETQYF.

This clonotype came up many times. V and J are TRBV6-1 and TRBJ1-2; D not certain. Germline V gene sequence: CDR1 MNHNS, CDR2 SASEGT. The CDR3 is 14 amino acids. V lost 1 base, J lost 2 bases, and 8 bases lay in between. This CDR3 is CASSEEQYNYGYTF. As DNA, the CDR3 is TGTGCCAGCAGTGAAGAACAGTACAACTATGGCTACACCTTC.

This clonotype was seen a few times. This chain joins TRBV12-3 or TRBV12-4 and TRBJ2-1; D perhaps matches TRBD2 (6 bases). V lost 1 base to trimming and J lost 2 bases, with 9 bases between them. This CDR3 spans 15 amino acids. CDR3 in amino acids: CASSLVADPYNEQFF. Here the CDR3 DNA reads TGTGCCAGCAGTTTAGTAGCGGATCCCTACAATGAGCAGTTCTTC.

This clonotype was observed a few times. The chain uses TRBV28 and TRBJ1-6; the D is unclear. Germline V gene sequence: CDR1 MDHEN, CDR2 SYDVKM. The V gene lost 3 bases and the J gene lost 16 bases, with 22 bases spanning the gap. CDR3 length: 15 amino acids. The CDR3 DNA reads TGTGCCAGCAGTTTCCCGTCCGGACGTGCTCGATGGCTCCACTTT. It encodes CASSFPSGRARWLHF.

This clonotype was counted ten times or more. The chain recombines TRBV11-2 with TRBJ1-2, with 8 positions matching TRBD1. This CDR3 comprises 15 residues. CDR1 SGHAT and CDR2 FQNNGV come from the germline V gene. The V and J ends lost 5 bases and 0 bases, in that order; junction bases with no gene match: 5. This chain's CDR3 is CASSGGTGANYGYTF. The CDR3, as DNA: TGTGCCAGCAGCGGGGGGACAGGCGCTAACTATGGCTACACCTTC.

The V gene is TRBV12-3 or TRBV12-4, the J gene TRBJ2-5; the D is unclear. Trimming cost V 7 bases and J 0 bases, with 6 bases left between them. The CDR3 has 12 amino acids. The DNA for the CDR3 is TGTGCCAGCAACATTAACCAAGAGACCCAGTACTTC. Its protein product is CASNINQETQYF.

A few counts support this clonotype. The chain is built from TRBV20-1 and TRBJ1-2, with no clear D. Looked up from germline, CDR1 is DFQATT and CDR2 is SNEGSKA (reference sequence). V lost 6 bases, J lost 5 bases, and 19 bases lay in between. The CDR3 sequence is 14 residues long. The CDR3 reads CSASPELSGYGYTF. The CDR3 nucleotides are TGCAGTGCCAGCCCAGAGTTGTCGGGTTATGGCTACACCTTC.

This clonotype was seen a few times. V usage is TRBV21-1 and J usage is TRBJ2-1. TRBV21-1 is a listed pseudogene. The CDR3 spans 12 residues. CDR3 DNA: TGTGCCAGCAGCAAAGAGGAACAAGAGCAGTTCTTC. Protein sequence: CASSKEEQEQFF.

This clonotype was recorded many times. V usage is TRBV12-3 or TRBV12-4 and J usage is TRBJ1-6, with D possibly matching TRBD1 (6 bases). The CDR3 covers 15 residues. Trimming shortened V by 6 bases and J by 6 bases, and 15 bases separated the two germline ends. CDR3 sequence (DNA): TGTGCCAGCAGAAGAGCGACAGGCGTTAATTCACCCCTCCACTTT. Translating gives CASRRATGVNSPLHF.